This T cell receptor (beta chain) derives from a study of naive and memory T cell subsets. The study, taken as a whole, reports: In CD4 and CD8 cells, diversity dropped from naive through EMRA. Especially in CD8 cells, naive repertoires contained a few larger clonotypes, possibly CD45RA-re-expressing memory cells.

CDR1 is SGHDT, CDR2 YYEEEE, per germline. The CDR3 extends over 12 amino acids. Deletions cut 6 bases from V and 4 bases from J, with 10 bases between. This clonotype appeared many times. Its antigen is as yet unknown. An equimolar mix of two oligonucleotides served as the beta constant-region primer for TRBC1 and TRBC2. Nested alpha and beta constant-region primers with the SP2 primer drove four PCR rounds on ligated cDNA. One entry per CDR3 protein results from TCRdb running MiXCR on the UMI-ligation and nested PCR reads. This sample has roughly 97,000 distinct CDR3 sequences, with about 15% found just once.

The source of this sequence is a human donor in good health. What was sequenced was naive CD8+ T cells from blood. The chain links TRBV5-6 to TRBJ1-1; weak D call: TRBD1 (5 bases). This chain's CDR3 is CASKRGGTEAFF. The CDR3 coding sequence is TGTGCCAGCAAAAGGGGTGGCACTGAAGCTTTCTTT. Full variable domain (remainder filled in from reference TRBV5-6 and TRBJ1-1): DAGVTQSPTHLIKTRGQQVTLRCSPKSGHDTVSWYQQALGQGPQFIFQYYEEEERQRGNFPDRFSGHQFPNYSSELNVNALLLGDSALYLCASKRGGTEAFFGQGTRLTVV.